This T cell receptor beta chain was sequenced for a study of response to subunit inactivated influenza vaccine. Study conclusions and caveats: A suggestion made by the authors is that each seasonal influenza vaccination recruits few new T cells.

This clonotype was seen a few times. Its antigen is not known. Germline CDR1 and CDR2: SGHRS and YFSETQ. The germline V and J ends were trimmed by 6 bases and 4 bases, with 13 bases remaining between them. This CDR3 comprises 13 residues. TCRdb re-analysed the RT-PCR reads in MiXCR, keeping a single row per CDR3 protein. The repertoire holds roughly 780,000 distinct CDR3 sequences, with about a fifth as singletons. This TCR was recovered from a man aged 50 to 59 who received an inactivated influenza vaccine. The chain has TRBV5-1 and TRBJ1-1; D gene uncertain. The material was PBMCs from blood, obtained approximately 5 days after vaccination. The CDR3 DNA follows: TGCGCCAGCAAGAGGGAAGAGGCCACTGAAGCTTTCTTT. This sequence encodes CASKREEATEAFF.